What follows is one T cell receptor (beta chain) and its context. No antigen is known for it. The entry originates in a study of graft-versus-host responses after intestinal transplantation. CDR1 GTSNPN and CDR2 SVGIG come from the germline V gene (reference sequence). With 4 bases clipped from V and 10 bases from J, the junction kept 6 bases outside the gene matches. This CDR3 contains 13 residues. Clones were read by immunoSEQ multiplex PCR, and TCRdb kept only the in-frame ones, dropping some. This sample has more than 90,000 clones, with approximately 92% found just once. Study outcomes and limitations: Circulating GvH clone levels at their peak were associated with HvG declines (early post-transplant). GvH clones appeared in recipient marrow, some first in ileum or blood.

V and J are TRBV30 and TRBJ2-1, with TRBD2 identical over 11 bases. The source was unstimulated CD8+ T cells sorted from spleen or lymph node cells, collected before intestinal transplant. The TCR originated in a human donor who received an intestinal transplant. DNA for the CDR3: TGTGCCTGGACCCTAGCGGGAGGACCCGAGCAGTTCTTC. This sequence encodes CAWTLAGGPEQFF.